These T cell receptor beta chains were read from a single sample in a study of cytomegalovirus exposure and HLA in healthy donors. Libraries were prepared by immunoSEQ multiplex PCR; TCRdb keeps only in-frame clonotypes and omits some of them. The table lists about 140,000 clones, approximately 82% of them singletons, with around 3.4% in the top ten. The sequenced sample consisted of PBMCs. The origin of the receptors is a man aged 40-49 years in good health and CMV-seronegative. Both conserved end residues are part of each CDR3. Fields, in order: CDR3 protein, V gene, J gene, clone size. Clone size is given for some rows only: seen once, a few or many times, or a class if the clone is expanded.

CDR3 protein: CASSLDRTSYNSPLHF
V gene: TRBV28
J gene: TRBJ1-6
clone size: NA

CDR3 protein: CASSLEWGLAEAFF
V gene: TRBV5-6
J gene: TRBJ1-1
clone size: NA

CDR3 protein: CASRPLTGTAFF
V gene: TRBV2
J gene: TRBJ1-1
clone size: NA

CDR3 protein: CASSTGVVTGNTIYF
V gene: TRBV5-6
J gene: TRBJ1-3
clone size: NA

CDR3 protein: CASSAPTTGRQGARRQPQHF
V gene: TRBV2
J gene: TRBJ1-5
clone size: few

CDR3 protein: CASTTGTNTGELFF
V gene: TRBV19
J gene: TRBJ2-2
clone size: NA

CDR3 protein: CASSLQGTQPQHF
V gene: TRBV9
J gene: TRBJ1-5
clone size: NA

CDR3 protein: CASSSGNAHYTF
V gene: TRBV7-6
J gene: TRBJ1-2
clone size: NA

CDR3 protein: CASSSQIGGYEQYF
V gene: TRBV5-1
J gene: TRBJ2-7
clone size: NA

CDR3 protein: CASSFGAGSGYEQFF
V gene: TRBV11-2
J gene: TRBJ2-1
clone size: NA

CDR3 protein: CASSSGQDTRQYF
V gene: TRBV19
J gene: TRBJ2-7
clone size: NA

CDR3 protein: CASRGQGNSPLHF
V gene: TRBV25-1
J gene: TRBJ1-6
clone size: NA

CDR3 protein: CASSASGRINQPQHF
V gene: TRBV9
J gene: TRBJ1-5
clone size: NA

CDR3 protein: CASSRYIPGLAFVTDTQYF
V gene: TRBV4-1
J gene: TRBJ2-3
clone size: NA

CDR3 protein: CASSLSGDGYTF
V gene: TRBV11-2
J gene: TRBJ1-2
clone size: NA

CDR3 protein: CASSPQGNTEAFF
V gene: TRBV6-6
J gene: TRBJ1-1
clone size: few

CDR3 protein: CASKLNSRFYEQYF
V gene: TRBV2
J gene: TRBJ2-7
clone size: NA

CDR3 protein: CASSIDSGGANSPLHF
V gene: TRBV19
J gene: TRBJ1-6
clone size: NA

CDR3 protein: CASSPIGKGEGEKLFF
V gene: TRBV5-1
J gene: TRBJ1-4
clone size: NA

CDR3 protein: CATSREGQNYGYTF
V gene: TRBV15
J gene: TRBJ1-2
clone size: NA

CDR3 protein: CASSGQGAPKNIQYF
V gene: TRBV6-5
J gene: TRBJ2-4
clone size: NA

CDR3 protein: CASSDGALYEQYF
V gene: TRBV6-1
J gene: TRBJ2-7
clone size: few

CDR3 protein: CASSSTGVEKLFF
V gene: TRBV6-5
J gene: TRBJ1-4
clone size: NA

CDR3 protein: CASSLDPLDSATNEKLFF
V gene: TRBV11-2
J gene: TRBJ1-4
clone size: NA

CDR3 protein: CASSLDRGPEGEQFF
V gene: TRBV5-4
J gene: TRBJ2-1
clone size: once

CDR3 protein: CATLPGWVGNSPLHF
V gene: TRBV10-2
J gene: TRBJ1-6
clone size: few

CDR3 protein: CASSGGATSFSGNTIYF
V gene: TRBV7-6
J gene: TRBJ1-3
clone size: NA

CDR3 protein: CSVGATDREINYGYTF
V gene: TRBV29-1
J gene: TRBJ1-2
clone size: NA

CDR3 protein: CASSLGLSPIYNSPLHF
V gene: TRBV7-9
J gene: TRBJ1-6
clone size: NA

CDR3 protein: CATTGTLNTEAFF
V gene: TRBV6-6
J gene: TRBJ1-1
clone size: NA

CDR3 protein: CASSKGRNRDGETQYF
V gene: TRBV7-7
J gene: TRBJ2-5
clone size: few

CDR3 protein: CASSLAGGVGQPQHF
V gene: TRBV7-9
J gene: TRBJ1-5
clone size: NA

CDR3 protein: CASSRDGGGYGYTF
V gene: TRBV5-1
J gene: TRBJ1-2
clone size: NA

CDR3 protein: CASTRPRGGGQETQYF
V gene: TRBV2
J gene: TRBJ2-5
clone size: NA

CDR3 protein: CASSFGSGFEAFF
V gene: TRBV5-1
J gene: TRBJ1-1
clone size: NA

CDR3 protein: CASNGGQGVEQFF
V gene: TRBV5-1
J gene: TRBJ2-1
clone size: NA

CDR3 protein: CASSSNRGNEQYF
V gene: TRBV27
J gene: TRBJ2-7
clone size: NA

CDR3 protein: CASSLREGAQPQHF
V gene: TRBV5-6
J gene: TRBJ1-5
clone size: NA

CDR3 protein: CASSLPAGGGMNTEAFF
V gene: TRBV5-5
J gene: TRBJ1-1
clone size: NA

CDR3 protein: CASSTDRRTYEQYF
V gene: TRBV7-9
J gene: NA
clone size: NA

CDR3 protein: CASSQQGNQPQHF
V gene: TRBV4-1
J gene: TRBJ1-5
clone size: NA

CDR3 protein: CASSLGQSLRTQYF
V gene: TRBV5-4
J gene: TRBJ2-5
clone size: NA

CDR3 protein: CASSPGGLGEKLFF
V gene: TRBV28
J gene: TRBJ1-4
clone size: NA

CDR3 protein: CASSVGASGGAGETQYF
V gene: TRBV9
J gene: TRBJ2-5
clone size: once

CDR3 protein: CSARLDGELFF
V gene: TRBV20-1
J gene: TRBJ2-2
clone size: NA

CDR3 protein: CASNVAAQGRSYGYTF
V gene: TRBV9
J gene: TRBJ1-2
clone size: NA

CDR3 protein: CASSQDLNGVWEGYTF
V gene: TRBV4-3
J gene: TRBJ1-2
clone size: few

CDR3 protein: CATSGQTGAQPQHF
V gene: TRBV15
J gene: TRBJ1-5
clone size: once

CDR3 protein: CSVEERQAWSYEQYF
V gene: TRBV29-1
J gene: TRBJ2-7
clone size: NA

CDR3 protein: CSVSRGYGTEAFF
V gene: TRBV29-1
J gene: TRBJ1-1
clone size: NA

CDR3 protein: CATSSAILTEAFF
V gene: TRBV15
J gene: TRBJ1-1
clone size: NA

CDR3 protein: CASSERRQGGHGYTF
V gene: TRBV2
J gene: TRBJ1-2
clone size: NA

CDR3 protein: CASSLRSGAFYEQYF
V gene: TRBV5-6
J gene: TRBJ2-7
clone size: NA